This TCR beta chain emerged from a study of cytomegalovirus exposure and HLA in healthy donors. This clone was counted once. Its antigen remains unknown. Study-level points and caveats: Productive status was seen about 90% or about 30% of the time for most TCR beta V segments in an earlier analysis. Trimming of TCR beta V- and J-genes showed a link, identified in a later analysis, to a missense DCLRE1C variant.

PCR used 60 Vbeta primers and 13 Jbeta primers. Here immunoSEQ multiplex PCR was the method, and the copy in TCRdb shows in-frame clones only, minus some. Counted here are about 62,000 clones, 80% to 90% occurring once; the ten biggest clones make up approximately 1.4%. V was trimmed by 4 bases and J by 8 bases, leaving 11 bases between them. The length of the CDR3 is 12 residues. Germline V CDR1 and CDR2: SGHVS, FQNEAQ. The sample consisted of PBMCs. This sequence was found in a man aged 18 to 35 in good health and CMV-seronegative. This chain links TRBV7-8 with TRBJ1-1; D not certain. CDR3 bases: TGTGCCAGCAGCTCCTATTCGGGGGAAGCTTTCTTT. Residues: CASSSYSGEAFF.